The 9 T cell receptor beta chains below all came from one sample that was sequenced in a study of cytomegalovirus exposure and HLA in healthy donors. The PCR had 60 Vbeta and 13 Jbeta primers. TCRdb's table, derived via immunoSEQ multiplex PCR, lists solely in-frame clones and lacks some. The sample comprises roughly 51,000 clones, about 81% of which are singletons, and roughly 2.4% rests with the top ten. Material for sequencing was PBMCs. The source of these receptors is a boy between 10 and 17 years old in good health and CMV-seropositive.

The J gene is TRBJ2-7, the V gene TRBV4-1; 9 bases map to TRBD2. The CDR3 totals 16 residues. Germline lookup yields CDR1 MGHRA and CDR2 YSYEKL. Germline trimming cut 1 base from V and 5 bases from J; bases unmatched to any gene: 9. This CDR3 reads CASSQALTSGPHEQYF. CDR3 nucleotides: TGCGCCAGCAGCCAAGCGTTAACTAGCGGGCCCCACGAGCAGTACTTC.

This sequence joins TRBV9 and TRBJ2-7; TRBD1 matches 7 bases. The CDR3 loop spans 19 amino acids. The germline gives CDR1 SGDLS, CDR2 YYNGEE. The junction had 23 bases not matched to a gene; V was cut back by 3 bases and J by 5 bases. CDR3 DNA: TGTGCCAGCAGCGCCTGCAACCCAACGATCAGACAGGGAACGGACGAGCAGTACTTC. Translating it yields CASSACNPTIRQGTDEQYF.

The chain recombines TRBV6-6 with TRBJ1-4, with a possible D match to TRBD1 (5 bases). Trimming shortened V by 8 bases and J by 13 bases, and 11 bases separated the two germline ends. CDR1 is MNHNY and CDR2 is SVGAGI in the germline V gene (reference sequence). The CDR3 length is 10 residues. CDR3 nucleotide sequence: TGTGCCAGCGGGGGGGAATCACTGTTTTTT. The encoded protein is CASGGESLFF.

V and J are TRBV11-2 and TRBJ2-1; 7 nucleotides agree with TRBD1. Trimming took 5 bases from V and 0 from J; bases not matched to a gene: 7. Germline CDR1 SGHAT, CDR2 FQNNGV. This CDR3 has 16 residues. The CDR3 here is CASSSTQGYSYNEQFF. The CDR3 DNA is TGTGCCAGCAGCAGCACACAGGGGTACTCCTACAATGAGCAGTTCTTC.

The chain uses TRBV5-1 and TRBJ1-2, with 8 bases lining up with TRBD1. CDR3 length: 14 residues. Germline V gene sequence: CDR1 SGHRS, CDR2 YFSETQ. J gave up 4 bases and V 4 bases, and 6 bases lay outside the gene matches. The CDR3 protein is CASSKDTGGYGYTF. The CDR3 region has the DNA TGCGCCAGCAGCAAGGACACAGGGGGCTATGGCTACACCTTC.

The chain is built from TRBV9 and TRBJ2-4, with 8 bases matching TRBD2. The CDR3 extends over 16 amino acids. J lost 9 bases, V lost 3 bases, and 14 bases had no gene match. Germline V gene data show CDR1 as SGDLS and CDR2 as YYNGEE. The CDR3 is CASSASPGGGLTIQYF. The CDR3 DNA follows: TGTGCCAGCAGCGCTTCTCCCGGGGGGGGCCTGACCATTCAGTACTTC. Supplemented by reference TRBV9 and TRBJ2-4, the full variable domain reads DSGVTQTPKHLITATGQRVTLRCSPRSGDLSVYWYQQSLDQGLQFLIQYYNGEERAKGNILERFSAQQFPDLHSELNLSSLELGDSALYFCASSASPGGGLTIQYFGAGTRLSVL.

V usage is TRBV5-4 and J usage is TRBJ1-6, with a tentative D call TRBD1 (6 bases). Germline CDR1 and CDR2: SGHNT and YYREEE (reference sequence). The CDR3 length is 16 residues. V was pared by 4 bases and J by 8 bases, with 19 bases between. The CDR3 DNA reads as TGTGCCAGCAGCAGAGGGGGGGGGACCCCCTATTCACCCCTCCACTTT. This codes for CASSRGGGTPYSPLHF.

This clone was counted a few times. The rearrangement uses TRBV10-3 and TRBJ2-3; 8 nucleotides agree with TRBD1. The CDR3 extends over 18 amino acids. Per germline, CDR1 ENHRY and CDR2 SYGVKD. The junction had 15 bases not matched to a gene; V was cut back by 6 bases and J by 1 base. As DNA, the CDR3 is TGTGCCATCAGCCCCGCCGACGGACAGGGATTCGGCACAGATACGCAGTATTTT. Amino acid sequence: CAISPADGQGFGTDTQYF.

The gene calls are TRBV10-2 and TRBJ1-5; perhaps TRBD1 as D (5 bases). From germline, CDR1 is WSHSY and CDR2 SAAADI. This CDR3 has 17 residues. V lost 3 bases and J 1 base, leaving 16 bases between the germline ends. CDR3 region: CASSDDGFQGSNQPQHF. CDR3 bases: TGCGCCAGCAGTGACGATGGGTTTCAGGGAAGCAATCAGCCCCAGCATTTT.